Listed here are 7 T cell receptor beta chains from one sample, sequenced in a study of early stage breast cancer tumors (TCRdb year 2017). Library preparation employed the immunoSEQ multiplex PCR assay. Entries here come from immuneACCESS through TCRdb and include only in-frame sequences with V and J called. Some clones fail to appear in such tables; in the studies checked, an unresolved V gene covers under half of the shortfall, and the cause of the remainder is unknown. The sample contains approximately 50,000 clones, over 65% of them found a single time. The ten largest make up 3% to 3.5% of the sample. Sequenced material: blood. These TCRs come from a person aged 25 to 39 with breast cancer.

This clone was found once. CDR3 region: CAWSVLDSLNEKLFF. Written as DNA, the CDR3 is TGTGCCTGGAGTGTACTCGACAGCCTTAATGAAAAACTGTTTTTT. This chain links TRBV30 with TRBJ1-4, with D possibly TRBD1 on 5 matching bases. V was cut by 0 bases and J by 4 bases, with 12 bases left in between. The germline V gene encodes CDR1 GTSNPN and CDR2 SVGIG (reference sequence). This CDR3 comprises 15 residues.

The chain carries TRBV5-1 and TRBJ1-3; TRBD1 is a possible D gene (6 bases). CDR3 length equals 16 residues. V was shortened by 0 bases and J by 0 bases, with 10 bases between the two germline ends. From germline, CDR1 is SGHRS and CDR2 YFSETQ. In nucleotides, the CDR3 is TGCGCCAGCAGCTTGGACAGGGCTTCCTCTGGAAACACCATATATTTT. Amino acids: CASSLDRASSGNTIYF.

The chain couples TRBV4-1 to TRBJ1-5; D uncertain. The V gene lost 4 bases and the J gene lost 3 bases, with 7 bases spanning the gap. The CDR3 consists of 13 residues. CDR1 MGHRA and CDR2 YSYEKL come from the germline V gene. CDR3 region: CASSPVSNQPQHF. CDR3 nucleotides: TGCGCCAGCAGCCCGGTTTCCAATCAGCCCCAGCATTTT.

J is TRBJ1-5 and V is TRBV6-6; D is undetermined. Germline assignment: CDR1 MNHNY and CDR2 SVGAGI (reference sequence). This CDR3 spans 14 amino acids. The V gene lost 2 bases and the J gene lost 3 bases, with 8 bases spanning the gap. CDR3 sequence (DNA): TGTGCCAGCAGTTACGGCCAGACCAATCAGCCCCAGCATTTT. Translation: CASSYGQTNQPQHF.

The chain recombines TRBV5-5 with TRBJ1-2; TRBD1 matches 12 bases. Germline loops: CDR1 SGHKS, CDR2 YYEKEE (reference sequence). V shed 4 bases, J shed 4 bases, and the junction held 14 bases outside the gene matches. There are 18 residues in the CDR3. The CDR3 loop is CASSRGGTGGATGYGYTF. The CDR3 DNA follows: TGTGCCAGCAGCCGCGGCGGGACAGGGGGCGCGACGGGCTATGGCTACACCTTC.

CDR3: CASSHDPGGVNTEAFF. The CDR3 DNA reads TGTGCCAGCAGCCATGATCCCGGGGGGGTAAACACTGAAGCTTTCTTT. V is TRBV7-9 and J is TRBJ1-1; weak D call: TRBD1 (5 bases). V was shortened by 5 bases and J by 2 bases, with 18 bases between the two germline ends. The CDR3 is 16 amino acids. Germline loops: CDR1 SEHNR, CDR2 FQNEAQ (reference sequence). Together with reference TRBV7-9 and TRBJ1-1, the CDR3 gives the full variable domain: DTGVSQNPRHKITKRGQNVTFRCDPISEHNRLYWYRQTLGQGPEFLTYFQNEAQLEKSRLLSDRFSAERPKGSFSTLEIQRTEQGDSAMYLCASSHDPGGVNTEAFFGQGTRLTVV.

The chain couples TRBV11-2 to TRBJ2-7; D might be TRBD2 (6 bases). The CDR3 has 14 residues. V gave up 1 base and J gave up 9 bases, with 16 bases separating them. The V gene's germline CDR1 is SGHAT and CDR2 FQNNGV. The CDR3 is CASSLGGSGRGQYF. The CDR3 DNA is TGTGCCAGCAGCTTAGGGGGTAGCGGAAGAGGGCAGTACTTC.